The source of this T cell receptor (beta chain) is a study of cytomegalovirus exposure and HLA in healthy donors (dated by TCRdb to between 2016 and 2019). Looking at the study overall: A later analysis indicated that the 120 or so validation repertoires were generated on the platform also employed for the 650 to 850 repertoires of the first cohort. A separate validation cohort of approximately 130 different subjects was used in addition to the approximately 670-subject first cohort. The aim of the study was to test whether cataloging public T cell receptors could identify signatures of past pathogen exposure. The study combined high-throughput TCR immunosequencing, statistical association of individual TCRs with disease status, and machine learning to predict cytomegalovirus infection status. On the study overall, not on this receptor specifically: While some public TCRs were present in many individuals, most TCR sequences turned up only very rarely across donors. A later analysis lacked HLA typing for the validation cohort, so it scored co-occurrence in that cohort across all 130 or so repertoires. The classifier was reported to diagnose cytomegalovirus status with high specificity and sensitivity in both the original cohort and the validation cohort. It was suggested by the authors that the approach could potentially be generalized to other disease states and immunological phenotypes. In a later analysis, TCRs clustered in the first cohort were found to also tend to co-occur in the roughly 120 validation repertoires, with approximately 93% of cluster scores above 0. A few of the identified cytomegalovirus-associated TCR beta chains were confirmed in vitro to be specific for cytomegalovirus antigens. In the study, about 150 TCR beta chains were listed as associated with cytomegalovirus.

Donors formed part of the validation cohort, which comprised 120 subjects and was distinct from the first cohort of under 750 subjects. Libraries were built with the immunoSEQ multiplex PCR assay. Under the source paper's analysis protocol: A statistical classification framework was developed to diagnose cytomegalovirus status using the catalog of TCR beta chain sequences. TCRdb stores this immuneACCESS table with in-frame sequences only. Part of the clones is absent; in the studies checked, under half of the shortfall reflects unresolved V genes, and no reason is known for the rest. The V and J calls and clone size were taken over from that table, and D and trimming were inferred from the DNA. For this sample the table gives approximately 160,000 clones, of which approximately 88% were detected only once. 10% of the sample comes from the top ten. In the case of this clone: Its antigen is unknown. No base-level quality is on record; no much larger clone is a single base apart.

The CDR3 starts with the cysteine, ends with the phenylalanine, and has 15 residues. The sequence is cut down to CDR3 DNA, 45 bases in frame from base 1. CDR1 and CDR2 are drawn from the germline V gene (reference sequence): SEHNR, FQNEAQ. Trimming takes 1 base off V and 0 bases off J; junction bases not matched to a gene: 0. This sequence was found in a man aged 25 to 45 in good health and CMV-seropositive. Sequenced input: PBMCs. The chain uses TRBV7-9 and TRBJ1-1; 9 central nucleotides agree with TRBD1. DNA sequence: TGTGCCAGCAGCTTAGGGGACAGGGTGAACACTGAAGCTTTCTTT. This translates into CASSLGDRVNTEAFF.